The 11 T cell receptor beta chains listed next were all sequenced from one sample in a study of early T cells in non-severe SARS-CoV-2 infection. TCRdb ran MiXCR on the 5' RACE reads and lists one entry per CDR3 protein. Here the sample spans more than 75,000 distinct CDR3 sequences, approximately 15% being singletons. Sequenced: whole blood. These receptors came from an adult who was a healthcare worker with PCR-confirmed SARS-CoV-2 infection or an uninfected control (not recorded which).

V is TRBV9 and J is TRBJ1-5; D call uncertain. The V gene's germline CDR1 is SGDLS and CDR2 YYNGEE. This CDR3 contains 13 residues. The germline V and J ends were trimmed by 3 bases and 5 bases, with 9 bases remaining between them. The CDR3 is CASSEGDHQPQHF. Written as DNA, the CDR3 is TGTGCCAGCAGCGAGGGAGATCATCAGCCCCAGCATTTT.

This clonotype was counted only a few times. J is TRBJ2-2 and V is TRBV10-2; possible D gene TRBD2, 6 bases. CDR1 and CDR2 from the germline V gene are WSHSY and SAAADI. V was clipped by 7 bases and J by 5 bases, with 17 bases between them. The CDR3 has 15 residues. The CDR3 loop is CASTRGVGLTGELFF. CDR3 sequence (DNA): TGCGCCAGCACCAGAGGGGTAGGACTAACCGGGGAGCTGTTTTTT.

Only a few counts were recorded for this clonotype. V usage is TRBV6-5 and J usage is TRBJ1-1, with D hard to call. CDR3 size: 14 residues. V lost 2 bases, J lost 0 bases, and 7 bases lay in between. Germline V gene data show CDR1 as MNHEY and CDR2 as SVGAGI. The CDR3 sequence is CASSYNRLNTEAFF. DNA for the CDR3: TGTGCCAGCAGTTACAACAGACTGAACACTGAAGCTTTCTTT.

This clonotype was seen only a few times. The V and J genes are TRBV10-2 and TRBJ2-3; D possibly uses TRBD1 or TRBD2 (6 bases each). Germline V gene data show CDR1 as WSHSY and CDR2 as SAAADI. V shed 7 bases and J shed 6 bases, with 14 bases lying between them. This CDR3 has 13 amino acids. CDR3 bases: TGCGCCAGCAAGGGGGGCCCTTTTGATACGCAGTATTTT. Protein: CASKGGPFDTQYF.

The genes are TRBV5-5 and TRBJ1-2; 8 bases map to TRBD1. CDR1 and CDR2 from the germline V gene are SGHKS and YYEKEE (reference sequence). Trimming at V came to 4 bases and at J to 3 bases, leaving 5 bases not matched to a gene. CDR3 size: 14 residues. The CDR3 region is CASSQDRGDYGYTF. The CDR3 DNA follows: TGTGCCAGCAGCCAAGACAGGGGTGACTATGGCTACACCTTC.

In its sample, this clonotype was seen a few times. The V and J genes are TRBV29-1 and TRBJ2-2; the D gene could be TRBD1 or TRBD2 (5 bases each). The germline V and J ends were trimmed by 7 bases and 1 base, with 13 bases remaining between them. CDR1 is SQVTM and CDR2 is ANQGSEA in the germline V gene. The CDR3 is 14 residues long. CDR3 sequence: CSAPGPQNTGELFF. Written as DNA, the CDR3 is TGCAGCGCCCCGGGACCCCAGAACACCGGGGAGCTGTTTTTT.

The rearrangement uses TRBV28 and TRBJ2-7, with 9 bases lining up with TRBD1. Germline CDR1 and CDR2: MDHEN and SYDVKM. This CDR3 has 14 residues. V lost 5 bases to trimming and J lost 7 bases; unmatched junction nucleotides: 9. The CDR3 loop reads CASSRDRALIEQYF. In nucleotides, the CDR3 is TGTGCCAGCAGTCGGGACAGGGCCCTTATAGAGCAGTACTTC.

Notes on this clonotype: This sequence may be a read error, since a much larger clone differs from it by one base. V usage is TRBV6-4 and J usage is TRBJ1-5; maybe TRBD1 (5 bases). This CDR3 is 13 amino acids long. Germline lookup yields CDR1 MRHNA and CDR2 SNTAGT. In nucleotides, the CDR3 is TGTACCAGCAGCATGGAGGGGAATCAGCCCCAGCATTTT. Protein product: CTSSMEGNQPQHF.

This clonotype came up a few times. V usage is TRBV5-1 and J usage is TRBJ2-3, with D hard to call. Germline CDR1 reads SGHRS; CDR2 reads YFSETQ. The CDR3 spans 14 residues. Trimming left V 3 bases short and J 4 bases short, with 12 bases between. For the CDR3, the DNA is TGCGCCAGCAGCTCCCCTCCCCCTCCAGATACGCAGTATTTT. Its protein is CASSSPPPPDTQYF.

The V call is TRBV11-2, the J call TRBJ1-5, with D possibly TRBD1 on 5 matching bases. Trimming cost V 4 bases and J 1 base, with 11 bases left between them. Germline V lookup: CDR1 SGHAT, CDR2 FQNNGV. The CDR3 contains 15 residues. The CDR3 is CASSSTVGSNQPQHF. The CDR3 DNA follows: TGTGCCAGCAGCTCGACAGTCGGCAGCAATCAGCCCCAGCATTTT.

The CDR3 DNA is TGCGCCAGCAGTATACAGGGCCCGCACTTT. Amino acid sequence: CASSIQGPHF. This chain connects TRBV10-1 to TRBJ1-6; maybe TRBD1 (6 bases). This CDR3 has 10 amino acids. V was clipped by 5 bases and J by 19 bases, with 12 bases between them. The germline CDR1 and CDR2 sequences are WNHNN and SYGVQD (reference sequence).